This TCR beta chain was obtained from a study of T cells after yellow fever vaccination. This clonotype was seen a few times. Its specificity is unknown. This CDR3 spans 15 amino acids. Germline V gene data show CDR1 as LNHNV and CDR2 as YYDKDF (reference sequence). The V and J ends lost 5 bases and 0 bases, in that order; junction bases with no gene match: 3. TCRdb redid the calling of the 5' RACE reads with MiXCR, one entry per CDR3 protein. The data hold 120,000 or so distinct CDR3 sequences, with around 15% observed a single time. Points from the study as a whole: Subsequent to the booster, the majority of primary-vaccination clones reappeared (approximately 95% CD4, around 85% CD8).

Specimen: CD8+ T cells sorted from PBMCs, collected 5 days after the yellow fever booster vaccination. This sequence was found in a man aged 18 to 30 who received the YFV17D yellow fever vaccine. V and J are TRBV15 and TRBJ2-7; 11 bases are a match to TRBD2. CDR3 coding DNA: TGTGCCACCAGCTTTAGCGGGGGGGCCTCCTACGAGCAGTACTTC. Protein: CATSFSGGASYEQYF.